The present entry profiles one TCR beta chain with its context. The data derive from a study of cytotoxic CD8 clonotypes in ibrutinib-treated CLL. Study information: Enrolment comprised about 10 relapsed/refractory and 15 treatment-naive patients; about 18 were IGHV unmutated.

TCRdb keeps only in-frame clones here, not all; method: immunoSEQ multiplex PCR. Of about 140,000 clones detected, about 91% appear once; the ten largest clones hold 11%. The CDR3 length is 16 residues. The V end lost 3 bases, the J end lost 0 bases, and 14 bases lay between the germline ends. Germline assignment: CDR1 MDHEN and CDR2 SYDVKM. The rearrangement uses TRBV28 and TRBJ1-1; possible D gene TRBD1, 5 bases. The clonotype was recovered from a human donor with chronic lymphocytic leukemia. This specimen consisted of PBMCs, obtained after 12 months of ibrutinib treatment. CDR3 in amino acids: CASSFRPGAMNTEAFF. In nucleotides, the CDR3 is TGTGCCAGCAGTTTTCGCCCCGGGGCGATGAACACTGAAGCTTTCTTT.